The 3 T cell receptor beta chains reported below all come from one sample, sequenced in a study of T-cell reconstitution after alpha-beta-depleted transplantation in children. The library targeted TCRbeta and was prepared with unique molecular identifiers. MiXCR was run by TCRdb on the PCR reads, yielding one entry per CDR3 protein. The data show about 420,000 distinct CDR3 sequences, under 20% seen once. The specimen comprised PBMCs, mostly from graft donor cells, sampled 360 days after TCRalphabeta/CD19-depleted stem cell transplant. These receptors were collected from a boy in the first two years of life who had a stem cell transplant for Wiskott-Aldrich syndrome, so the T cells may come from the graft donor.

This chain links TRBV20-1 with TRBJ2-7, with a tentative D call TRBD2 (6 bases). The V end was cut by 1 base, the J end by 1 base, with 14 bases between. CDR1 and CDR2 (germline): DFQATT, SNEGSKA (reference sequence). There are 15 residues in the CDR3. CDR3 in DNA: TGCAGTGCTAGAGTGGGGACTTTCCTTTCCTACGAGCAGTACTTC. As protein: CSARVGTFLSYEQYF.

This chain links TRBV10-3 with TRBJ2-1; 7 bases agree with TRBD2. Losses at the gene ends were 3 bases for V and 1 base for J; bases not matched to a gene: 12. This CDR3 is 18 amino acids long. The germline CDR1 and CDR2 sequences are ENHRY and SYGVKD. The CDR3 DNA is TGTGCCATCAGTGAAGGACTAGTAGTAGCAGTTTCCTACAATGAGCAGTTCTTC. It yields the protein CAISEGLVVAVSYNEQFF.

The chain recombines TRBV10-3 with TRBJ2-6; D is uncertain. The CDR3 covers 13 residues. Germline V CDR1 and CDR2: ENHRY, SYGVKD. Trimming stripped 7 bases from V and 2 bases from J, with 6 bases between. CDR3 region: CAINPTGANVLTF. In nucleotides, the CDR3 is TGTGCCATCAATCCAACTGGGGCCAACGTCCTGACTTTC.